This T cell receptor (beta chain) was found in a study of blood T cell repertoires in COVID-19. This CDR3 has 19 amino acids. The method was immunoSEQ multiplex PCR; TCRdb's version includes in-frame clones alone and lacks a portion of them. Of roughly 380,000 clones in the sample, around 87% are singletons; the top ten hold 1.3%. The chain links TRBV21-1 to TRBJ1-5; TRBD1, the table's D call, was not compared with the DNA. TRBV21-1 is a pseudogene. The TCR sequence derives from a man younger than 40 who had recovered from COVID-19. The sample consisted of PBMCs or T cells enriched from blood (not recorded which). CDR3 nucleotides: TGTGCCAGCAGCCTTCAGACAGGGCAAGACGCGCGCGCCAATCAGCCCCAGCATTTT. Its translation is CASSLQTGQDARANQPQHF.